Presented here are 8 T cell receptor beta chains from one specimen sequenced in a study of molecular identifiers for immune sequencing clone quantification. TCRdb processed the PCR reads anew with MiXCR; each CDR3 protein has one entry. The data hold 550,000 to 750,000 distinct CDR3 sequences, with 20% observed a single time. Material for sequencing was naive CD8+ T cells from blood, with Jurkat cell RNA spiked in. Sample subset: FACS-sorted CD8+CD4-CCR7+CD45RA+ naive T cells. These receptors were obtained from a human donor in good health. Some libraries in this study had Jurkat cell RNA spiked in.

As regards this clonotype: A junction end diverges from the germline sequence, so it may reflect a read error. The J gene is TRBJ2-7, the V gene TRBV15; D unresolved. CDR1 and CDR2 from the germline V gene are LNHNV and YYDKDF (reference sequence). CDR3 length: 11 residues. DNA for the CDR3: TGTGCCATCAGCAGAGAGTCCGAGCAGTACTTC. Residues: CAISRESEQYF. The variable domain in full, with the rest retrieved from reference TRBV15 and TRBJ2-7, is DAMVIQNPRYQVTQFGKPVTLSCSQTLNHNVMYWYQQKSSQAPKLLFHYYDKDFNNEADTPDNFQSRRPNTSFCFLDIRSPGLGDTAMYLCAISRESEQYFGPGTRLTVT.

The sample holds many counts of this clonotype. This rearrangement joins TRBV4-3 to TRBJ2-7; TRBD2 matches 11 bases. The germline V gene encodes CDR1 LGHNA and CDR2 YSLEER. The CDR3 spans 17 residues. With V trimmed by 4 bases and J by 3 bases, 11 bases remained unmatched. The DNA of the CDR3 is TGCGCCAGCAGCCCCCTACATCCGGGACTAGCGGTCTACGAGCAGTACTTC. It is translated as CASSPLHPGLAVYEQYF.

Ten or more counts support this clonotype. The gene calls are TRBV4-1 and TRBJ2-5, with 7 bases that match TRBD1. This CDR3 is 15 amino acids long. The trim removed 1 base at V and 1 base at J, leaving 3 bases unmatched. Germline V gene lookup returns CDR1 MGHRA and CDR2 YSYEKL. The CDR3 DNA reads as TGCGCCAGCAGCCAAGGCCGGGACAGCCAAGAGACCCAGTACTTC. Its protein is CASSQGRDSQETQYF.

This clonotype was seen many times. This rearrangement joins TRBV7-9 to TRBJ1-1; tentative D call: TRBD1 (6 bases). The CDR3 runs 15 residues. The germline V and J ends were trimmed by 6 bases and 5 bases, with 19 bases remaining between them. The germline gives CDR1 SEHNR, CDR2 FQNEAQ (reference sequence). CDR3 amino acids: CASSLVGGGQTEAFF. DNA of the CDR3: TGTGCCAGCAGTCTAGTAGGAGGGGGGCAGACTGAAGCTTTCTTT.

There are many counts of this clonotype. The chain links TRBV24-1 to TRBJ2-2; D is ambiguous. The V end was cut by 0 bases, the J end by 5 bases, with 3 bases between. Germline assignment: CDR1 KGHDR and CDR2 SFDVKD. CDR3 length: 13 amino acids. The CDR3 DNA reads as TGTGCCACCAGTGATTTGCTGACCGGGGAGCTGTTTTTT. Protein sequence: CATSDLLTGELFF.

The chain links TRBV24-1 to TRBJ1-5; D gene unclear. CDR1 is KGHDR, CDR2 SFDVKD, per germline. V was shortened by 10 bases and J by 1 base, with 16 bases between the two germline ends. CDR3 length: 15 amino acids. CDR3 residues: CATPIAEWSNQPQHF. As DNA, the CDR3 is TGTGCCACACCAATTGCCGAATGGAGCAATCAGCCCCAGCATTTT.

This clonotype was seen repeatedly, ten times or more. The chain uses TRBV5-1 and TRBJ2-1; 8 bases match TRBD1. The CDR3 is 14 amino acids. Germline V lookup: CDR1 SGHRS, CDR2 YFSETQ. The V and J ends lost 8 bases and 3 bases, in that order; junction bases with no gene match: 7. Here the CDR3 DNA reads TGCGCCAGTAGATTAGGGACAGGCTACAATGAGCAGTTCTTC. This translates into CASRLGTGYNEQFF.

This clonotype showed up just a few times. The genes are TRBV20-1 and TRBJ2-7; 7 nucleotides align to TRBD1. The trim removed 3 bases at V and 9 bases at J, leaving 5 bases unmatched. Germline CDR1 reads DFQATT; CDR2 reads SNEGSKA (reference sequence). There are 11 residues in the CDR3. CDR3 nucleotides: TGCAGTGCTAGGGACAGGCCTGGGCAGTACTTC. Translated, it gives CSARDRPGQYF.